The 32 T cell receptor beta chains given below trace back to one sample, sequenced in a study of blood T cell repertoires in COVID-19. Repertoires were generated with immunoSEQ multiplex PCR, while TCRdb's copy carries only in-frame clones and drops some. The sample holds approximately 340,000 clones, approximately 82% seen once. The sequenced sample was peripheral blood. Source of these receptors: a man aged 25-45 years with active or convalescent COVID-19.

The rearrangement uses TRBV7-2 and TRBJ2-6; the D gene is possibly TRBD2 (5 bases). V lost 5 bases to trimming and J lost 2 bases, with 13 bases between them. CDR1 is SGHTA and CDR2 is FQGNSA in the germline V gene. The length of the CDR3 is 16 residues. In DNA, the CDR3 is TGTGCCAGCAGCACCCACGGGATCCCTGGGGCCAACGTCCTGACTTTC. Its translation: CASSTHGIPGANVLTF.

The chain uses TRBV6-6 and TRBJ2-5; 8 nucleotides align to TRBD1. Trimming took 6 bases from V and 5 from J; bases not matched to a gene: 11. CDR1 and CDR2 (germline): MNHNY, SVGAGI (reference sequence). The CDR3 length is 15 residues. The CDR3 DNA reads TGTGCCAGCAGGGTTTTGGACAGGGATCTGGAGACCCAGTACTTC. This encodes CASRVLDRDLETQYF.

The V and J genes are TRBV19 and TRBJ1-5; 9 bases agree with TRBD1. With 5 bases clipped from V and 6 bases from J, the junction kept 8 bases outside the gene matches. The CDR3 has 15 amino acids. Germline lookup yields CDR1 LNHDA and CDR2 SQIVND (reference sequence). This CDR3 reads CASSPSGQGTQPQHF. The CDR3 DNA follows: TGTGCCAGTAGTCCTTCGGGACAGGGCACTCAGCCCCAGCATTTT.

This rearrangement joins TRBV6-5 to TRBJ1-2, with D hard to call. Trimming took 0 bases from V and 3 from J, leaving 8 bases between them. This CDR3 has 14 amino acids. The germline V gene encodes CDR1 MNHEY and CDR2 SVGAGI. CDR3 amino acids: CASSYSSGYYGYTF. CDR3 in DNA: TGTGCCAGCAGTTACTCGAGCGGATACTATGGCTACACCTTC.

In this sample, this clone turned up once. The CDR3 loop reads CASTPYRVRYGYTF. In nucleotides, the CDR3 is TGTGCCAGCACCCCATACAGGGTGCGCTATGGCTACACCTTC. This rearrangement joins TRBV7-9 to TRBJ1-2; maybe TRBD1 (6 bases). The V and J ends lost 7 bases and 4 bases respectively, with 16 bases between them. The CDR3 runs 14 residues. CDR1 and CDR2 (germline): SEHNR, FQNEAQ (reference sequence).

This rearrangement joins TRBV28 to TRBJ2-7, with D possibly being TRBD2 (7 bases). Germline values: CDR1 MDHEN, CDR2 SYDVKM. Trimming removed 5 bases from V and 7 bases from J, with 21 bases in between. The CDR3 consists of 15 residues. As DNA, the CDR3 is TGTGCCAGCAGTGCCGGGGGGCCCCCCTTAGGAGAGCAGTACTTC. Translating it yields CASSAGGPPLGEQYF.

The chain joins TRBV28 to TRBJ1-5; possibly TRBD1 for D (5 bases). The V gene's germline CDR1 is MDHEN and CDR2 SYDVKM. Trimming left V 2 bases short and J 2 bases short, with 13 bases between. This CDR3 spans 16 amino acids. CDR3 region: CASSLPEQGGNQPQHF. The CDR3 DNA follows: TGTGCCAGCAGTTTACCGGAGCAGGGCGGCAATCAGCCCCAGCATTTT.

The chain combines TRBV7-3 with TRBJ1-3; D uncertain. Trimming stripped 5 bases from V and 0 bases from J, with 8 bases between. The CDR3 runs 14 residues. Germline V gene sequence: CDR1 SGHTA, CDR2 FQGTGA. CDR3 sequence reads: CASSADYSGNTIYF. The CDR3 DNA reads TGTGCCAGCAGCGCAGATTACTCTGGAAACACCATATATTTT.

This chain links TRBV11-2 with TRBJ2-1; no clear D gene. From germline, CDR1 is SGHAT and CDR2 FQNNGV. CDR3 length: 16 residues. Trimming took off 1 base at V and 5 bases at J, with 15 bases between the two ends. The chain's CDR3 is CASSLGRRLKDNEQFF. CDR3 coding DNA: TGTGCCAGCAGCTTAGGGCGGCGGTTAAAAGACAATGAGCAGTTCTTC.

This clone was seen just once. The V and J genes are TRBV7-9 and TRBJ1-4; 9 bases align to TRBD1. The length of the CDR3 is 13 residues. The V segment lost 5 bases and the J segment 8 bases; nucleotides outside the gene matches: 3. Germline V gene data show CDR1 as SEHNR and CDR2 as FQNEAQ (reference sequence). The CDR3: CASSRTGDEKLFF. The CDR3 region has the DNA TGTGCCAGCAGCCGGACAGGGGACGAAAAACTGTTTTTT.

This clone appeared once. The chain joins TRBV5-1 to TRBJ1-2; TRBD1 matches 8 bases. Trimming at V came to 0 bases and at J to 8 bases, leaving 3 bases not matched to a gene. The germline gives CDR1 SGHRS, CDR2 YFSETQ. The CDR3 covers 13 residues. CDR3 loop: CASSLARGQGYTF. DNA for the CDR3: TGCGCCAGCAGCTTGGCCAGGGGGCAAGGCTACACCTTC. Full variable domain (outside the CDR3, taken from reference TRBV5-1 and TRBJ1-2): KAGVTQTPRYLIKTRGQQVTLSCSPISGHRSVSWYQQTPGQGLQFLFEYFSETQRNKGNFPGRFSGRQFSNSRSEMNVSTLELGDSALYLCASSLARGQGYTFGSGTRLTVV.

The chain combines TRBV7-6 with TRBJ2-2; TRBD1 might be the D (6 bases). V was shortened by 5 bases and J by 6 bases, with 16 bases between the two germline ends. CDR3 length: 15 amino acids. CDR1 SGHVS and CDR2 FNYEAQ come from the germline V gene. The CDR3 bases are TGTGCCAGCAGCAAACAGGGAACGGAGTCCGGGGAGCTGTTTTTT. It is translated as CASSKQGTESGELFF.

The chain recombines TRBV28 with TRBJ1-1, with TRBD1 as a possible D gene (5 bases). The germline V gene has CDR1 MDHEN and CDR2 SYDVKM. This CDR3 has 12 amino acids. V lost 6 bases to trimming and J lost 6 bases, with 11 bases between them. The CDR3 here is CASRSGGAEAFF. Written as DNA, the CDR3 is TGTGCCAGCAGATCCGGGGGGGCTGAAGCTTTCTTT. Complete variable domain (other parts from reference TRBV28 and TRBJ1-1): DVKVTQSSRYLVKRTGEKVFLECVQDMDHENMFWYRQDPGLGLRLIYFSYDVKMKEKGDIPEGYSVSREKKERFSLILESASTNQTSMYLCASRSGGAEAFFGQGTRLTVV.

The chain joins TRBV9 to TRBJ2-3; D gene unclear. Germline V lookup: CDR1 SGDLS, CDR2 YYNGEE. The CDR3 loop spans 16 amino acids. Trimming took off 4 bases at V and 4 bases at J, with 19 bases between the two ends. CDR3 amino acids: CASSLPPSPSADTQYF. CDR3 bases: TGTGCCAGCAGCCTTCCTCCGAGCCCCTCTGCAGATACGCAGTATTTT. Based on the CDR3 plus reference TRBV9 and TRBJ2-3, the full variable domain is DSGVTQTPKHLITATGQRVTLRCSPRSGDLSVYWYQQSLDQGLQFLIQYYNGEERAKGNILERFSAQQFPDLHSELNLSSLELGDSALYFCASSLPPSPSADTQYFGPGTRLTVL.

This chain joins TRBV7-2 and TRBJ2-1; 11 nucleotides match TRBD2. V shed 4 bases, J shed 9 bases, and the junction held 11 bases outside the gene matches. The CDR3 has 16 amino acids. Germline CDR1 and CDR2: SGHTA and FQGNSA. The CDR3 loop reads CASSSFFSGGESEQFF. For the CDR3, the DNA is TGTGCCAGCAGCTCTTTCTTTAGCGGGGGGGAAAGTGAGCAGTTCTTC.

This clone appeared a single time. The V and J genes are TRBV9 and TRBJ1-4, with 8 bases that match TRBD1. This CDR3 comprises 14 residues. Germline V gives CDR1 SGDLS, CDR2 YYNGEE. V gave up 2 bases and J gave up 8 bases; unmatched junction bases: 5. In DNA, the CDR3 is TGTGCCAGCAGCGTGACAGGGGCGGAGGAAAAACTGTTTTTT. This translates into CASSVTGAEEKLFF.

The V call is TRBV5-1, the J call TRBJ1-4; tentatively, D is TRBD1 (6 bases). The germline CDR1 and CDR2 sequences are SGHRS and YFSETQ. This CDR3 has 16 residues. The V end was cut by 0 bases, the J end by 5 bases, with 14 bases between. The CDR3 here is CASSLDGGRQNEKLFF. The CDR3, as DNA: TGCGCCAGCAGCTTGGATGGGGGCAGGCAAAATGAAAAACTGTTTTTT.

The chain carries TRBV2 and TRBJ1-1; possibly TRBD1 for D (5 bases). CDR1 SNHLY and CDR2 FYNNEI come from the germline V gene. The V end was cut by 6 bases, the J end by 4 bases, with 15 bases between. This CDR3 region has 14 residues. Written as DNA, the CDR3 is TGTGCCAGCAGCCGATCGGGGGTGAGCACTGAAGCTTTCTTT. It translates to CASSRSGVSTEAFF.

The rearrangement links TRBV7-8 to TRBJ1-5; 9 bases agree with TRBD1. CDR1 and CDR2 (germline): SGHVS, FQNEAQ. The junction had 11 bases not matched to a gene; V was cut back by 5 bases and J by 3 bases. The CDR3 has 17 residues. This CDR3 reads CASSLLRQGVINQPQHF. The CDR3 DNA is TGTGCCAGCAGCCTCTTGAGACAGGGGGTGATCAATCAGCCCCAGCATTTT.

This chain uses TRBV11-1 with TRBJ2-7; maybe TRBD1 (6 bases). Germline values: CDR1 SGHAT, CDR2 FQDESV (reference sequence). The V end lost 0 bases, the J end lost 6 bases, and 9 bases lay between the germline ends. The CDR3 is 13 residues long. In nucleotides, the CDR3 is TGTGCCAGCAGCTTAGCGACAGGAAGCGAGCAGTACTTC. It encodes CASSLATGSEQYF.

This chain uses TRBV9 with TRBJ2-1; D is uncertain. From germline, CDR1 is SGDLS and CDR2 YYNGEE. The CDR3 contains 11 residues. Trimming took off 3 bases at V and 8 bases at J, with 6 bases between the two ends. DNA for the CDR3: TGTGCCAGCAGCGGGTACTATGAGCAGTTCTTC. It translates to CASSGYYEQFF.

The chain joins TRBV30 to TRBJ2-1; 10 nucleotides align to TRBD2. J lost 0 bases, V lost 0 bases, and 11 bases had no gene match. CDR3 size: 19 residues. CDR1 is GTSNPN and CDR2 is SVGIG in the germline V gene (reference sequence). CDR3 in amino acids: CAWSVRSGGPPYSYNEQFF. The CDR3 nucleotides are TGTGCCTGGAGTGTACGTAGCGGGGGGCCACCTTACTCCTACAATGAGCAGTTCTTC.

The chain has TRBV6-5 and TRBJ2-7; possible D gene TRBD1, 6 bases. This CDR3 comprises 14 residues. Germline V gene lookup returns CDR1 MNHEY and CDR2 SVGAGI. V shed 7 bases and J shed 0 bases, with 13 bases lying between them. This CDR3 reads CASKRQAPSYEQYF. For the CDR3, the DNA is TGTGCCAGCAAAAGACAGGCACCCTCCTACGAGCAGTACTTC.

The chain links TRBV30 to TRBJ1-6; tentative D call: TRBD1 (6 bases). V was clipped by 3 bases and J by 7 bases, with 10 bases between them. CDR1 is GTSNPN, CDR2 SVGIG, per germline (reference sequence). This CDR3 region has 13 residues. The CDR3 here is CAWRQGGNSPLHF. The CDR3 nucleotides read TGTGCCTGGAGACAGGGCGGCAATTCACCCCTCCACTTT.

V usage is TRBV5-4 and J usage is TRBJ1-1; D may be TRBD1 (5 bases). The CDR3 length is 16 residues. In germline, CDR1 is SGHNT, CDR2 YYREEE (reference sequence). V was cut by 6 bases and J by 3 bases, with 21 bases left in between. CDR3 protein: CASTSKGRTPYTEAFF. The CDR3 DNA sequence: TGTGCCAGCACCTCGAAGGGGCGGACACCTTACACTGAAGCTTTCTTT.

The chain employs TRBV6-2 or TRBV6-3 and TRBJ2-3, with 9 bases lining up with TRBD1. The V and J ends lost 4 bases and 13 bases, in that order; junction bases with no gene match: 15. Germline V CDR1 and CDR2: MNHEY, SVGEGT. This CDR3 has 15 residues. CDR3 residues: CASSFQQGAVGREYF. The CDR3 nucleotides read TGTGCCAGCAGTTTCCAACAGGGGGCGGTGGGACGCGAGTATTTT.

The chain recombines TRBV12-3 or TRBV12-4 with TRBJ1-1; tentative D call: TRBD1 (5 bases). The CDR3 contains 13 residues. The V and J ends lost 6 bases and 10 bases respectively, with 18 bases between them. In DNA form, the CDR3 reads TGTGCCAGCAGCCCCCACCCCACCCAGGGAGCTTTCTTT. It encodes CASSPHPTQGAFF.

The chain couples TRBV7-3 to TRBJ2-2; no definite D call. CDR1 is SGHTA and CDR2 is FQGTGA in the germline V gene. The CDR3 loop spans 15 amino acids. Trimming removed 0 bases at V and 2 bases at J, with 7 bases between. The CDR3 region is CASSLTVGNTGELFF. In DNA form, the CDR3 reads TGTGCCAGCAGCTTAACGGTGGGCAACACCGGGGAGCTGTTTTTT. The full variable domain, with the rest looked up from reference TRBV7-3 and TRBJ2-2, is GAGVSQTPSNKVTEKGKYVELRCDPISGHTALYWYRQSLGQGPEFLIYFQGTGAADDSGLPNDRFFAVRPEGSVSTLKIQRTERGDSAVYLCASSLTVGNTGELFFGEGSRLTVL.

V gene TRBV18 combines with J gene TRBJ2-3; D unresolved. V shed 8 bases and J shed 2 bases, with 14 bases lying between them. This CDR3 has 14 amino acids. Germline V gene data show CDR1 as KGHSH and CDR2 as LQKENI. This CDR3 is CASGEVVLTDTQYF. CDR3 DNA sequence: TGTGCCAGCGGCGAGGTGGTCCTCACAGATACGCAGTATTTT.

The V and J genes are TRBV7-2 and TRBJ2-3; 9 bases fit TRBD2. Trimming at V came to 10 bases and at J to 2 bases, leaving 7 bases not matched to a gene. The CDR3 length is 14 residues. Germline-derived CDR1 and CDR2 are SGHTA and FQGNSA. This chain's CDR3 is CATSLAGTTDTQYF. For the CDR3, the DNA is TGTGCCACCTCGCTAGCGGGAACCACAGATACGCAGTATTTT.

The chain recombines TRBV4-1 with TRBJ2-7, with 8 bases identical to TRBD1. There are 14 residues in the CDR3. The ends lost 8 bases at V and 3 bases at J; junction bases unmatched: 9. Germline CDR1 is MGHRA and CDR2 is YSYEKL. The CDR3 region has the DNA TGCGCCAGCGTTACAGGGGGAGACTACTACGAGCAGTACTTC. Translated, it gives CASVTGGDYYEQYF.

There are a few counts of this clone. The chain employs TRBV6-5 and TRBJ2-7; perhaps TRBD1 as D (5 bases). V was shortened by 0 bases and J by 2 bases, with 8 bases between the two germline ends. Germline assignment: CDR1 MNHEY and CDR2 SVGAGI. CDR3 length equals 14 residues. CDR3 bases: TGTGCCAGCAGTTACTCGGCAGGGACCTACGAGCAGTACTTC. It encodes CASSYSAGTYEQYF.